The rows below give T cell receptor beta chains drawn from one sample of a study of T cells in localized non-small cell lung cancer. Produced via immunoSEQ multiplex PCR; TCRdb's table is partial and in-frame only. The repertoire includes under 40,000 clones, more than 65% of them detected once, and around 16% sits in the top ten. The sample consisted of peripheral blood, taken before any cancer treatment. The receptors here all came from a male donor at least 60 years old with stage III squamous cell lung carcinoma. Each CDR3 is given with its conserved first and last residue. The order of the fields is clone size, V gene, J gene, CDR3 protein. A clone size is listed for some rows: how often the clone was seen (once, few, many), or a class if it is expanded.

NA	TRBV5-1	TRBJ2-1	CASSSFSGGANYNEQFF
NA	TRBV7-8	TRBJ1-2	CASSLGHTNYGYTF
NA	TRBV7-8	TRBJ1-6	CASSTQSSYNSPLHF
NA	TRBV21-1	TRBJ1-2	CASSSGVCNYGYTF
NA	TRBV5-1	TRBJ1-1	CASSPLGAGGTEAFF
NA	TRBV5-5	TRBJ1-3	CASSLGGTSGNTIYF
NA	TRBV7-3	TRBJ2-3	CASSLMAGDTQYF
once	TRBV9	TRBJ1-6	CASSVGRGDSPLHF
NA	TRBV10-2	TRBJ2-3	CASSDEADTQYF
NA	TRBV6-4	TRBJ2-1	CASSDTVANEQFF
NA	TRBV18	TRBJ1-2	CASSPPGQGASYGYTF
NA	TRBV5-1	TRBJ2-5	CASSLDDSQETQYF
NA	TRBV5-6	TRBJ2-3	CASSSDRGPRTDTQYF
NA	TRBV6-1	TRBJ2-4	CASSESQGAAKNIQYF
NA	TRBV2	TRBJ2-7	CASRQDRTLSEQYF
NA	TRBV5-1	TRBJ2-1	CASSLVSGSYNEQFF
NA	TRBV5-1	TRBJ2-1	CASSLEGGSYNEQFF
once	TRBV11-2	TRBJ2-5	CASSLGAGRRETQYF
NA	TRBV2	TRBJ2-2	CASSLDREYTGELFF
NA	TRBV5-1	TRBJ1-3	CASSLGDRTGNTIYF
NA	TRBV10-3	TRBJ1-5	CAISEEGNQPQHF
NA	TRBV5-4	TRBJ2-7	CASSFGGGYPGEQYF
once	TRBV5-1	TRBJ1-5	CASSSGQGWNQPQHF
NA	TRBV5-1	TRBJ2-1	CASSLGTGASVHEQFF
NA	TRBV7-6	TRBJ2-1	CASSLGQPYNEQFF
NA	TRBV5-4	TRBJ1-2	CASSLIGGYGYTF
NA	TRBV19	TRBJ2-6	CASKGALIGVLTF
once	TRBV30	TRBJ2-1	CAWLSHTSGRPNEQFF
NA	TRBV9	TRBJ1-1	CASSTGTGPNTEAFF
NA	TRBV5-1	TRBJ1-1	CASSSTGPSAFF
NA	TRBV6-5	TRBJ2-3	CASRGVSGSWDTQYF
once	TRBV7-8	TRBJ1-2	CASSLGDGYTF
NA	TRBV6-6	TRBJ1-5	CASSYSQDQPQHF
NA	TRBV9	TRBJ2-1	CASSVVDSYNEQFF
NA	TRBV4-1	TRBJ2-7	CASSHLMGQDEQYF
once	TRBV18	TRBJ2-1	CASSPYGQGGNEQFF
few	TRBV9	TRBJ2-2	CASSPYSGTGRTGELFF